This entry lists 2 T cell receptor beta chains sequenced from one sample in a study of beta chain features in type 1 diabetes. Points from the study as a whole: Among all four CD4+ subsets, Type 1 diabetes patients had TCRB CDR3s that were moderately but significantly shorter.

Of the isolated RNA, all was reverse transcribed, and so the sequenced material was expressed TCRB transcripts. Profiled with immunoSEQ multiplex PCR; TCRdb holds only in-frame clones, not every one. The sample consists of 250,000 to 300,000 clones, less than 30% of them appearing once. No antigens are known for them. The sample taken for sequencing was naive CD4+ T cells from blood. The source of these receptors is a woman in her twenties or thirties with type 1 diabetes.

This clone occurred a few times. The chain uses TRBV4-1 and TRBJ2-4, with D perhaps matching TRBD1 (6 bases). The CDR3 extends over 17 amino acids. Deletions cut 0 bases from V and 0 bases from J, with 12 bases between. In germline, CDR1 is MGHRA, CDR2 YSYEKL. CDR3 DNA: TGCGCCAGCAGCCAAGATGGTACAGGGTTAGCCAAAAACATTCAGTACTTC. Its protein product is CASSQDGTGLAKNIQYF.

This chain connects TRBV11-2 to TRBJ2-1; TRBD2 might be the D (5 bases). V dropped 5 bases and J dropped 4 bases, with 9 bases sitting between them. CDR1 is SGHAT and CDR2 is FQNNGV in the germline V gene. This CDR3 has 13 amino acids. CDR3 DNA sequence: TGTGCCAGCAGCCCCGGGGTATACAATGAGCAGTTCTTC. Its protein is CASSPGVYNEQFF.